This entry describes one T cell receptor (beta chain). What it binds is unknown. The data originate from a study of cytomegalovirus exposure and HLA in healthy donors. It was with 60 Vbeta and 13 Jbeta primers that the PCR ran. Libraries were prepared by immunoSEQ multiplex PCR; TCRdb keeps only in-frame clonotypes and omits some of them. The data show 100,000 to 150,000 clones, around 82% seen once. General observations from the study: Because they were indistinguishable, some V segments, including TRBV6-2 and TRBV6-3, were excluded. TCR beta sequences numbering 16,951 were associated with HLA alleles at 0.05 false discovery rate in a later analysis. An analysis done earlier found most TCR beta V segments productive about 90% or about 30% of the time. Several top significant clusters appeared, in a later analysis, to be linked to common viral pathogens.

CDR1 and CDR2 from the germline V gene are SEHNR and FQNEAQ (reference sequence). V lost 5 bases, J lost 4 bases, and 17 bases lay in between. This CDR3 is 15 amino acids long. The receptor was derived from a boy between 10 and 17 years old in good health and CMV-seronegative. This chain connects TRBV7-9 to TRBJ1-2; no clear D. The sample consisted of PBMCs. As DNA, the CDR3 is TGTGCCAGCAGCCCCAGACCAACCGAGGTCTATGGCTACACCTTC. As protein: CASSPRPTEVYGYTF.